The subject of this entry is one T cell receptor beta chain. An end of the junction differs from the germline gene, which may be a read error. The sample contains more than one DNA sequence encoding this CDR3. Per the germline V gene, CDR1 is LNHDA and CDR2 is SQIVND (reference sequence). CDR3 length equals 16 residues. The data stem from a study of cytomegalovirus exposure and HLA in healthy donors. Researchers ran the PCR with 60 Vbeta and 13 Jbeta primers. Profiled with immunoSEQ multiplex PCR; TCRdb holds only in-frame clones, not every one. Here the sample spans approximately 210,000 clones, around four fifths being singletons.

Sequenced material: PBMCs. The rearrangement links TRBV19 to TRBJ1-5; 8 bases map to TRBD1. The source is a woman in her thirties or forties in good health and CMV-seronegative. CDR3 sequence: CASSPQGAIINQPQHF. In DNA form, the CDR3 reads TGTGCCAGTAGTCCCCAGGGGGCCATCATCAATCAGCCTCAGCATTTT. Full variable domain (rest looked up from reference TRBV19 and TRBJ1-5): DGGITQSPKYLFRKEGQNVTLSCEQNLNHDAMYWYRQDPGQGLRLIYYSQIVNDFQKGDIAEGYSVSREKKESFPLTVTSAQKNPTAFYLCASSPQGAIINQPQHFGDGTRLSIL.